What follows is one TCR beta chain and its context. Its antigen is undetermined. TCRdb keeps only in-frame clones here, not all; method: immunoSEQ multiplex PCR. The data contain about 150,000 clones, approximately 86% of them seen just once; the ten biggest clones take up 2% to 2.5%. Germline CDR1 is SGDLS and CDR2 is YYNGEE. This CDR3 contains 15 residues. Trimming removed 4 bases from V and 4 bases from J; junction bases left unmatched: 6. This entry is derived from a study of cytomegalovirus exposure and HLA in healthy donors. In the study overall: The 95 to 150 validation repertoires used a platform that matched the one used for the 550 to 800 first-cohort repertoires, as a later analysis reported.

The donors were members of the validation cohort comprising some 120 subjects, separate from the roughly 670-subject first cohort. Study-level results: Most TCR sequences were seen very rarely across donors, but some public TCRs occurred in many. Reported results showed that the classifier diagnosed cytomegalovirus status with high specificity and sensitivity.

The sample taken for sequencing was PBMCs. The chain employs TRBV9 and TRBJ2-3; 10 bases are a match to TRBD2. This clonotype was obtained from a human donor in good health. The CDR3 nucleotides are TGTGCCAGCAGCCCTAGCGGGAGAGTATCAGATACGCAGTATTTT. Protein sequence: CASSPSGRVSDTQYF.